A selection of T cell receptor beta chains follows, all from one sample in a study of metastatic and nonmetastatic thyroid tumors. Through MiXCR, TCRdb re-clonotyped the PCR reads. In the table there are roughly 20,000 clones, approximately 10% of which are singletons. Material for sequencing was blood. Every receptor here comes from a female donor with papillary thyroid cancer or a benign thyroid nodule (not recorded which). Some clones in this sample may be carry-over from other donors' samples. The CDR3 runs from the conserved cysteine through the conserved F or W. A D gene is named only where the DNA matches it firmly. The listing skips clone size in some rows; elsewhere it reads once, few, many or a size class.

j_call | d_call | v_call | clone_size | cdr3_aa | cdr3_nt
TRBJ1-2 | TRBD1 | TRBV11-2 | . | CASSFRDRSPPGYTF | TGTGCCAGCAGCTTCCGGGACAGATCTCCGCCTGGCTACACCTTC
TRBJ1-5 | TRBD1 | TRBV6-2/TRBV6-3 | . | CASGQGGDNQPQHF | TGTGCCAGCGGACAGGGAGGGGACAATCAGCCCCAGCATTTT
TRBJ2-4 | TRBD2 | TRBV10-1 | many | CASSEARRESIQYF | TGCGCCAGCAGTGAGGCTCGGCGGGAGTCCATTCAGTACTTC
TRBJ1-1 | TRBD1 | TRBV29-1 | many | CSVQGGTTEAFF | TGCAGCGTTCAGGGGGGGACCACTGAAGCTTTCTTT
TRBJ2-3 | TRBD1 | TRBV7-9 | many | CASSSDRGTDTQYF | TGTGCCAGCAGCTCAGACAGGGGCACAGATACGCAGTATTTT
TRBJ2-3 | TRBD2 | TRBV6-1 | large | CASSEMSGSGDTQYF | TGTGCCAGCAGTGAAATGAGCGGGAGCGGAGATACGCAGTATTTT
TRBJ2-5 | . | TRBV6-5 | medium-sized | CASSYGQGGETQYF | TGTGCCAGCAGTTATGGACAGGGAGGGGAGACCCAGTACTTC
TRBJ2-7 | . | TRBV14 | many | CASSQQGGRLEQYF | TGTGCCAGCAGCCAACAGGGGGGAAGGCTCGAGCAGTACTTC
TRBJ2-5 | TRBD2 | TRBV4-2 | . | CASSLGLAGREETQYF | TGTGCCAGCAGCCTCGGACTAGCGGGGAGGGAAGAGACCCAGTACTTC
TRBJ1-6 | TRBD1 | TRBV30 | many | CAWSILPDRGNSPLHF | TGTGCCTGGAGTATCCTGCCGGACAGGGGTAATTCACCCCTCCACTTT
TRBJ2-3 | . | TRBV5-1 | many | CASSPGIRTDTQYF | TGCGCCAGCAGCCCCGGGATCCGCACAGATACGCAGTATTTT
TRBJ2-1 | . | TRBV6-4 | few | CASGRYRVYNEQFF | TGTGCCAGCGGCCGGTACAGGGTCTACAATGAGCAGTTCTTC
TRBJ1-5 | . | TRBV24-1 | many | CATSETHQPQHF | TGTGCCACCAGTGAAACACATCAGCCCCAGCATTTT
TRBJ2-3 | . | TRBV4-3 | many | CASSQDLGTDTQYF | TGCGCCAGCAGCCAAGATTTAGGCACAGATACGCAGTATTTT
TRBJ1-2 | . | TRBV6-5 | few | CASSYSMAGPGYGYTF | TGTGCCAGCAGTTACTCGATGGCAGGGCCGGGGTATGGCTACACCTTC
TRBJ2-2 | . | TRBV9 | many | CASSADQGPDTGELFF | TGTGCCAGCAGCGCGGATCAGGGGCCGGACACCGGGGAGCTGTTTTTT
TRBJ2-7 | . | TRBV6-2/TRBV6-3 | . | CASHDPGSYEQYF | TGTGCCAGCCATGATCCGGGGTCCTACGAGCAGTACTTC
TRBJ1-5 | . | TRBV10-3 | many | CAITGDPSQPQHF | TGTGCCATCACCGGGGATCCGAGTCAGCCCCAGCATTTT
TRBJ2-7 | . | TRBV12-3/TRBV12-4 | few | CASSQDSVGYRYSREQYF | TGTGCCAGCAGTCAGGACAGTGTGGGCTATCGGTATAGTCGGGAGCAGTACTTC
TRBJ2-7 | TRBD2 | TRBV7-2 | few | CASSSRGGGYEQYF | TGTGCCAGCAGCTCCCGGGGGGGGGGGTACGAGCAGTACTTC
TRBJ2-1 | TRBD2 | TRBV20-1 | many | CSARAGGLAREYNEQFF | TGCAGTGCTAGAGCAGGGGGACTAGCCAGGGAGTACAATGAGCAGTTCTTC
TRBJ1-2 | . | TRBV25-1 | medium-sized | CASSEYEQVEGYTF | TGTGCCAGCAGTGAATACGAACAGGTGGAAGGCTACACCTTC
TRBJ1-5 | . | TRBV20-1 | many | CSARDAGAGNQPQHF | TGCAGTGCTAGAGATGCCGGGGCGGGCAATCAGCCCCAGCATTTT
TRBJ2-1 | TRBD2 | TRBV5-1 | many | CASSPGLAGYNEQFF | TGCGCCAGCAGCCCCGGACTAGCGGGATACAATGAGCAGTTCTTC
TRBJ2-5 | . | TRBV5-1 | many | CASSLRGVGQETQYF | TGCGCCAGCAGCTTGCGCGGGGTCGGCCAAGAGACCCAGTACTTC
TRBJ2-3 | . | TRBV11-2 | few | CASSFPTTDTQYF | TGTGCCAGCAGCTTCCCTACTACAGATACGCAGTATTTT
TRBJ2-1 | . | TRBV6-6 | many | CASSYPHREHNEQFF | TGTGCCAGCAGTTACCCACACCGGGAACACAATGAGCAGTTCTTC
TRBJ1-5 | . | TRBV6-1 | many | CASSDGINQPQHF | TGTGCCAGCAGTGACGGGATCAATCAGCCCCAGCATTTT
TRBJ1-2 | . | TRBV29-1 | many | CSVEEGGDAGYTF | TGCAGCGTTGAAGAGGGGGGTGATGCTGGCTACACCTTC
TRBJ2-2 | . | TRBV6-1 | medium-sized | CASSSPGTGELFF | TGTGCCAGCAGTTCCCCGGGGACCGGGGAGCTGTTTTTT
TRBJ2-2 | . | TRBV15 | . | CATSVQCTNTGELFF | TGTGCCACCAGCGTACAGTGCACGAACACCGGGGAGCTTTTTTTT
TRBJ2-5 | . | TRBV7-2 | many | CASSFSAGTQYF | TGTGCCAGCAGCTTCTCCGCCGGAACCCAGTACTTC
TRBJ1-1 | . | TRBV6-2/TRBV6-3 | many | CASSYSREAEAFF | TGTGCCAGCAGTTACTCGAGAGAGGCTGAAGCTTTCTTT